This is a list of T cell receptor beta chains from one sample in a study of response to subunit inactivated influenza vaccine. TCRdb used MiXCR to reprocess the RT-PCR reads, holding one entry per CDR3 protein. Of under 200,000 distinct CDR3 sequences in the sample, approximately 12% were seen once. These data were also filed under a second study, of T cells expressing NK-cell markers.

The sample consisted of CD8+ T cells sorted from PBMCs, taken 11 to 12 days after vaccination. Receptor source: a man aged 45-65 years who received an inactivated influenza vaccine. The CDR3 runs from the conserved cysteine through the conserved F or W. D genes are given only for firm matches. Clone size, where shown, is once, few, many, or a class for clones that have expanded.

D gene	V gene	CDR3 length	clone size	J gene	CDR3 protein	CDR3 DNA
NA	TRBV6-2/TRBV6-3	12	many	TRBJ1-2	CASTIGARGYTF	TGTGCCAGCACTATAGGGGCGAGAGGCTACACCTTC
NA	TRBV6-2/TRBV6-3	11	many	TRBJ1-1	CASSSGAEAFF	TGTGCCAGCAGTTCTGGGGCTGAAGCTTTCTTT
NA	TRBV20-1	10	NA	TRBJ2-7	CSASEDEQYF	TGCAGTGCTAGTGAAGACGAGCAGTACTTC
TRBD2	TRBV9	15	few	TRBJ2-1	CASSEGLAGGGEQFF	TGTGCCAGCAGCGAGGGACTAGCGGGTGGTGGCGAGCAGTTCTTC
NA	TRBV29-1	12	many	TRBJ2-1	CSVYKGGDEQFF	TGCAGCGTGTACAAGGGGGGGGATGAGCAGTTCTTC
NA	TRBV29-1	17	NA	TRBJ2-5	CSVEDPRGWGVEETQYF	TGCAGCGTTGAAGACCCCAGGGGTTGGGGGGTAGAAGAGACCCAGTACTTC
TRBD1	TRBV20-1	14	few	TRBJ1-4	CSARSTGGDEKLFF	TGCAGTGCTAGGTCGACAGGGGGGGATGAAAAACTGTTTTTT
TRBD2	TRBV5-1	13	few	TRBJ2-7	CASSRGGVFEQYF	TGCGCCAGCAGCCGCGGGGGGGTTTTCGAGCAGTACTTC
NA	TRBV5-1	16	NA	TRBJ1-1	CASSFGHRVMNTEAFF	TGCGCCAGCAGCTTTGGCCATCGGGTCATGAACACTGAAGCTTTCTTT
TRBD1	TRBV7-9	13	NA	TRBJ2-7	CASSLNRGDEQYF	TGTGCCAGCAGCTTGAACAGGGGAGACGAGCAGTACTTC
TRBD1	TRBV24-1	17	few	TRBJ2-3	CATSDPDWTGGPSTQYF	TGTGCCACCAGTGACCCGGATTGGACAGGGGGCCCGAGTACGCAGTATTTT
NA	TRBV4-2	14	NA	TRBJ2-7	CASSQDLGRHEQYF	TGTGCCAGCAGCCAAGATTTAGGGCGACACGAGCAGTACTTC
TRBD1	TRBV12-3/TRBV12-4	15	NA	TRBJ2-5	CASSLTGTGGETQYF	TGTGCCAGCAGTCTAACCGGGACAGGGGGAGAGACCCAGTACTTC
NA	TRBV9	15	few	TRBJ2-1	CASSVVGSSYNEQFF	TGTGCCAGCAGCGTAGTGGGATCCTCCTACAATGAGCAGTTCTTC
NA	TRBV12-3/TRBV12-4	13	few	TRBJ2-2	CASSFFKTGELFF	TGTGCCAGCAGTTTCTTCAAAACCGGGGAGCTGTTTTTT
NA	TRBV4-3	15	NA	TRBJ2-7	CASSQDTGSSYEQYF	TGCGCCAGCAGCCAAGATACGGGTAGCTCCTACGAGCAGTACTTC
TRBD2	TRBV11-2	17	few	TRBJ2-1	CASSLDKFSSGYNEQFF	TGTGCCAGCAGCTTAGATAAGTTTTCTAGCGGTTACAATGAGCAGTTCTTC
NA	TRBV29-1	12	many	TRBJ2-5	CSVDRAPETQYF	TGCAGCGTTGACAGAGCCCCCGAGACCCAGTACTTC
NA	TRBV20-1	13	NA	TRBJ2-1	CSAGADRAGEQFF	TGCAGTGCTGGGGCGGACCGAGCGGGTGAGCAGTTCTTC
NA	TRBV6-2/TRBV6-3	12	few	TRBJ2-3	CASRRGSDTQYF	TGTGCCAGCAGACGGGGGTCCGATACGCAGTATTTT
NA	TRBV7-8	15	few	TRBJ2-5	CASSRSRGIQETQYF	TGTGCCAGCAGCCGGAGCCGGGGCATACAAGAGACCCAGTACTTC
NA	TRBV7-9	14	few	TRBJ2-7	CASSPDGAWDEQYF	TGTGCCAGCAGCCCCGACGGTGCCTGGGACGAGCAGTACTTC
TRBD2	TRBV27	13	few	TRBJ2-1	CASSFGTSNEQFF	TGTGCCAGCAGTTTTGGGACTAGCAATGAGCAGTTCTTC
NA	TRBV12-3/TRBV12-4	13	NA	TRBJ2-3	CASSLAETDTQYF	TGTGCCAGCAGTTTAGCGGAGACAGATACGCAGTATTTT
NA	TRBV29-1	14	NA	TRBJ1-3	CSVLIYGAGNTIYF	TGCAGCGTACTGATCTACGGCGCTGGAAACACCATATATTTT
TRBD2	TRBV29-1	15	many	TRBJ2-1	CSVPGLAGYTNEQFF	TGCAGCGTTCCGGGACTAGCGGGATACACGAATGAGCAGTTCTTC
NA	TRBV7-9	15	NA	TRBJ2-1	CASSLDGSGYNEQFF	TGTGCCAGCAGCTTAGACGGGAGTGGGTACAATGAGCAGTTCTTC
NA	TRBV4-1	13	many	TRBJ2-7	CASSHHQSYEQYF	TGCGCCAGCAGCCACCATCAAAGCTACGAGCAGTACTTC
NA	TRBV30	12	NA	TRBJ1-2	CARRGSYYGYTF	TGTGCCCGGAGGGGCAGCTACTATGGCTACACCTTC
NA	TRBV3-1	15	few	TRBJ2-1	CASSQFPGSTGEQFF	TGTGCCAGCAGCCAATTTCCCGGGAGTACGGGTGAGCAGTTCTTC
NA	TRBV29-1	11	few	TRBJ1-1	CSVDRAAEAFF	TGCAGCGTTGACAGGGCTGCTGAAGCTTTCTTT
TRBD1	TRBV6-1	15	NA	TRBJ2-3	CASSEYRGTADTQYF	TGTGCCAGCAGTGAATACAGGGGGACCGCAGATACGCAGTATTTT
NA	TRBV6-6	13	many	TRBJ2-7	CASTYGPLYEQYF	TGTGCCAGCACTTACGGGCCGCTCTACGAGCAGTACTTC
NA	TRBV29-1	14	many	TRBJ2-5	CSVEDRRGPGTQYF	TGCAGCGTTGAAGATCGGAGGGGACCTGGGACCCAGTACTTC
TRBD2	TRBV12-3/TRBV12-4	16	many	TRBJ2-7	CASSPQRTSGSYEQYF	TGTGCCAGCAGTCCCCAACGGACTAGCGGGTCCTACGAGCAGTACTTC
TRBD1	TRBV30	21	few	TRBJ2-6	CAWSVLGWVGTGKSGANVLTF	TGTGCCTGGAGTGTACTCGGGTGGGTCGGGACAGGAAAATCTGGGGCCAACGTCCTGACTTTC